This T cell receptor (beta chain) was identified during a study of identical twins. Study-level findings and limits: Memory repertoires lacked the insertion deficit that abundant cord blood beta clonotypes showed.

The germline V gene has CDR1 DFQATT and CDR2 SNEGSKA (reference sequence). The CDR3 extends over 17 amino acids. V shed 3 bases, J shed 5 bases, and the junction held 11 bases outside the gene matches. Notes on this clonotype: Its antigen is not identified.

A single record per CDR3 protein comes from TCRdb applying MiXCR to the 5' RACE reads. The table shows over 600,000 distinct CDR3 sequences, with around 20% occurring only once. These data also formed part of another study, on T cells expressing NK-cell markers. Per that study: Within several experiments, an anti-gamma-delta TCR antibody kept the sorting limited to alpha-beta TCR T cells. Topping the CD3+CD56-NKG2C+ fraction as well were these clonotypes, in a few donors.

This sequence was found in a woman aged 18-29 years in good health. The chain is built from TRBV20-1 and TRBJ2-3; 13 nucleotides match TRBD2. The source material was PBMCs. The CDR3: CSARPVLLAGGGDTQYF. The CDR3, as DNA: TGCAGTGCTAGGCCGGTCCTACTAGCGGGGGGGGGAGATACGCAGTATTTT.